This T cell receptor beta chain was obtained from a study of OX40 agonist ivuxolimab in advanced cancers. Study-wide background: Ivuxolimab, an antibody acting as an agonist of OX40 (CD134), was used to treat patients. Patients enrolled in dose escalation were diagnosed with hepatocellular carcinoma, melanoma, renal cell or head and neck cancer.

Germline lookup yields CDR1 SGHTA and CDR2 FQGNSA. This CDR3 is 15 amino acids long. V was pared by 4 bases and J by 3 bases, with 15 bases between. About this clone itself: The antigen is undetermined.

Findings and caveats of the study: Low normalized clonal expansion also occurred in some nonresponding patients.

Sequenced by immunoSEQ multiplex PCR; TCRdb stores in-frame clones only, minus some. The sample consists of some 70,000 clones, 91% of them appearing once. At baseline, cycle 4 day 1, and cycle 7 day 1, blood was sampled. V and J are TRBV7-2 and TRBJ1-1; no clear D. This receptor was identified in an adult with an advanced solid tumor such as melanoma, head and neck, liver or kidney cancer. This sample comprised CD4+ or CD8+ T cells sorted from blood, obtained in a trial of the OX40 agonist ivuxolimab. The CDR3: CASSSGIFGDTEAFF. In nucleotides, the CDR3 is TGTGCCAGCAGCTCGGGGATCTTCGGGGACACTGAAGCTTTCTTT.